One and the same sample provided the 14 T cell receptor beta chains below, sequenced in a study of blood T cell repertoires in COVID-19. Clones were read by immunoSEQ multiplex PCR, and TCRdb kept only the in-frame ones, dropping some. The sample lists about 39,000 clones; approximately 90% were seen once. The sample comprised peripheral blood. All receptors come from a middle-aged man with active COVID-19.

The rearrangement joins TRBV4-2 to TRBJ1-6, with D perhaps TRBD1 (6 bases). V dropped 4 bases and J dropped 8 bases, with 15 bases sitting between them. The CDR3 loop spans 15 amino acids. The germline V gene has CDR1 LGHNA and CDR2 YNFKEQ. The CDR3 spells CASSRDGGGDSPLHF. CDR3 nucleotide sequence: TGTGCCAGCAGCCGGGACGGAGGGGGGGATTCACCCCTCCACTTT.

The genes are TRBV5-1 and TRBJ1-2, with D perhaps TRBD1 (6 bases). Trimming left V 3 bases short and J 0 bases short, with 12 bases between. The CDR3 consists of 15 residues. Germline V gene data show CDR1 as SGHRS and CDR2 as YFSETQ. This CDR3 reads CASSSEPGANYGYTF. CDR3 nucleotide sequence: TGCGCCAGCAGCTCGGAACCAGGGGCTAACTATGGCTACACCTTC. Based on the CDR3 plus reference TRBV5-1 and TRBJ1-2, the full variable domain is KAGVTQTPRYLIKTRGQQVTLSCSPISGHRSVSWYQQTPGQGLQFLFEYFSETQRNKGNFPGRFSGRQFSNSRSEMNVSTLELGDSALYLCASSSEPGANYGYTFGSGTRLTVV.

This chain links TRBV18 with TRBJ1-2, with D possibly TRBD1 on 6 matching bases. Deletions cut 4 bases from V and 7 bases from J, with 19 bases between. The germline CDR1 and CDR2 sequences are KGHSH and LQKENI. This CDR3 has 15 residues. The CDR3 here is CASSLEPGGASGYTF. CDR3 DNA: TGTGCCAGCTCACTAGAACCGGGGGGCGCTTCTGGCTACACCTTC.

The CDR3 DNA reads as TGTGCCAGCTCGCGGGACAGGGGCCAAGACGAGCAGTACTTC. Amino acid sequence: CASSRDRGQDEQYF. The chain uses TRBV18 and TRBJ2-7; 10 nucleotides agree with TRBD1. Unmatched junction bases numbered 7, after V lost 6 bases and J lost 5 bases. The germline CDR1 and CDR2 sequences are KGHSH and LQKENI. This CDR3 comprises 14 residues.

The chain combines TRBV18 with TRBJ1-5; 7 bases line up with TRBD1. The V gene end was trimmed by 5 bases and the J gene end by 4 bases; junction bases not matched to a gene: 5. The germline gives CDR1 KGHSH, CDR2 LQKENI. The CDR3 is 14 residues long. The CDR3: CASSTSGGNQPQHF. The CDR3 DNA reads as TGTGCCAGCTCAACGTCAGGGGGGAATCAGCCCCAGCATTTT. Filled out from reference TRBV18 and TRBJ1-5, the complete variable domain reads NAGVMQNPRHLVRRRGQEARLRCSPMKGHSHVYWYRQLPEEGLKFMVYLQKENIIDESGMPKERFSAEFPKEGPSILRIQQVVRGDSAAYFCASSTSGGNQPQHFGDGTRLSIL.

CDR3 DNA sequence: TGTGCCAGCAGCAAGGGGCCGCTCCAAGAGACCCAGTACTTC. Translating it yields CASSKGPLQETQYF. The chain combines TRBV2 with TRBJ2-5, with D perhaps matching TRBD1 (5 bases). This CDR3 region has 14 residues. The germline gives CDR1 SNHLY, CDR2 FYNNEI. Between the trimmed V and J ends, which lost 6 bases and 1 base, there was a span of 12 bases. Combining the CDR3 with reference TRBV2 and TRBJ2-5 gives the whole variable domain EPEVTQTPSHQVTQMGQEVILRCVPISNHLYFYWYRQILGQKVEFLVSFYNNEISEKSEIFDDQFSVERPDGSNFTLKIRSTKLEDSAMYFCASSKGPLQETQYFGPGTRLLVL.

This chain joins TRBV7-9 and TRBJ1-2; 9 bases agree with TRBD1. Germline V gene sequence: CDR1 SEHNR, CDR2 FQNEAQ (reference sequence). CDR3 length equals 14 residues. J lost 2 bases, V lost 3 bases, and 1 base had no gene match. As DNA, the CDR3 is TGTGCCAGCAGCTTGACAGGGGGGAACTATGGCTACACCTTC. Amino acid sequence: CASSLTGGNYGYTF. The variable domain in full, with the rest retrieved from reference TRBV7-9 and TRBJ1-2, is DTGVSQNPRHKITKRGQNVTFRCDPISEHNRLYWYRQTLGQGPEFLTYFQNEAQLEKSRLLSDRFSAERPKGSFSTLEIQRTEQGDSAMYLCASSLTGGNYGYTFGSGTRLTVV.

With regard to this clone: The sample carries other DNA sequences with the same CDR3. The chain recombines TRBV5-1 with TRBJ1-2, with D hard to call. Germline-derived CDR1 and CDR2 are SGHRS and YFSETQ. This CDR3 comprises 14 residues. The germline V and J ends were trimmed by 0 bases and 2 bases, with 8 bases remaining between them. CDR3 nucleotide sequence: TGCGCCAGCAGCTTGGTGGCAGGCAACTATGGCTACACCTTC. It encodes CASSLVAGNYGYTF.

The chain combines TRBV6-5 with TRBJ1-6, with 7 bases identical to TRBD1. Germline CDR1 and CDR2: MNHEY and SVGAGI. This CDR3 comprises 13 residues. V was clipped by 6 bases and J by 9 bases; unmatched bases: 5. The CDR3 bases are TGTGCCAGCAGCACAACAGGGGTTTCACCCCTCCACTTT. This encodes CASSTTGVSPLHF.

This rearrangement joins TRBV7-9 to TRBJ1-2; no clear D gene. The V gene lost 4 bases and the J gene lost 7 bases, with 7 bases spanning the gap. The CDR3 covers 11 residues. Looked up from germline, CDR1 is SEHNR and CDR2 is FQNEAQ (reference sequence). CDR3 nucleotide sequence: TGTGCCAGCAGCTCGGAGGGTGGCTACACCTTC. Translation gives CASSSEGGYTF.

The chain has TRBV21-1 and TRBJ2-7; the table's D call, TRBD1, has no DNA check behind it. TRBV21-1 is a listed pseudogene. This CDR3 comprises 17 residues. The CDR3 loop reads CASSGGTGGPGSYEQYF. In nucleotides, the CDR3 is TGTGCCAGCAGCGGGGGGACAGGGGGCCCGGGGTCCTACGAGCAGTACTTC.

The chain couples TRBV24-1 to TRBJ2-2, with unresolved D. This CDR3 has 16 amino acids. The germline CDR1 and CDR2 sequences are KGHDR and SFDVKD. With 2 bases removed from V and 0 bases from J, the gap between germline ends came to 9 bases. As DNA, the CDR3 is TGTGCCACCAGTGATTCTGAGACTTCGAACACCGGGGAGCTGTTTTTT. Protein: CATSDSETSNTGELFF.

V usage is TRBV6-6 and J usage is TRBJ2-2; a possible D gene is TRBD1 (5 bases). This CDR3 region has 16 residues. Germline CDR1 reads MNHNY; CDR2 reads SVGAGI (reference sequence). Trimming pared 6 bases from V and 5 bases from J, leaving 19 bases between. CDR3 sequence reads: CASRRNSQGGTGELFF. Written as DNA, the CDR3 is TGTGCCAGCAGGCGAAACTCCCAGGGTGGGACCGGGGAGCTGTTTTTT.

The genes are TRBV18 and TRBJ2-7, with D maybe TRBD1 (5 bases). Germline lookup yields CDR1 KGHSH and CDR2 LQKENI. The CDR3 has 15 amino acids. Trimming shortened V by 2 bases and J by 0 bases, and 11 bases separated the two germline ends. This CDR3 is CASSPRGTSSYEQYF. The DNA for the CDR3 is TGTGCCAGCTCACCAAGGGGAACCAGCTCCTACGAGCAGTACTTC.